The 12 T cell receptor beta chains in this list originate from one sample, sequenced in a study of brain T cells in children with intractable seizures. Assay: immunoSEQ multiplex PCR; the TCRdb copy retains only in-frame clones and omits some. The data hold around 70,000 clones, with about 93% observed a single time. Specimen: peripheral blood, collected at surgery. The source of these receptors is a boy under two years old with tuberous sclerosis and intractable seizures.

Regarding this clone: One end of the junction fails to match germline, which may point to a read error. The chain couples TRBV13 to TRBJ2-3; TRBD1 might be the D (7 bases). The germline V gene has CDR1 PRHDT and CDR2 FYEKMQ (reference sequence). This CDR3 comprises 11 residues. CDR3 nucleotide sequence: TGTGCCAAACGGGGGCAGGGGGGATTTCGGTTT. Protein: CAKRGQGGFRF.

The chain employs TRBV10-3 and TRBJ2-5; D is unclear. The CDR3 loop spans 12 amino acids. Looked up from germline, CDR1 is ENHRY and CDR2 is SYGVKD. The germline V and J ends were trimmed by 0 bases and 1 base, with 0 bases remaining between them. CDR3 nucleotides: TGTGCCATCAGTGAGTCCCAAGAGACCCAGTACTTC. Translation: CAISESQETQYF.

The CDR3 loop reads CASSRISPNYGYTF. In DNA form, the CDR3 reads TGTGCCAGCAGTCGTATTAGTCCCAACTATGGCTACACCTTC. The genes are TRBV7-9 and TRBJ1-2; D uncertain. CDR3 length equals 14 residues. Looked up from germline, CDR1 is SEHNR and CDR2 is FQNEAQ (reference sequence). V dropped 6 bases and J dropped 2 bases, with 13 bases sitting between them.

This clone was seen just once. This rearrangement joins TRBV30 to TRBJ1-2; 7 bases are a match to TRBD1. V gave up 4 bases and J gave up 5 bases; unmatched junction bases: 10. CDR1 GTSNPN and CDR2 SVGIG come from the germline V gene (reference sequence). There are 14 residues in the CDR3. CDR3 region: CAWIDRVWIYGYTF. DNA of the CDR3: TGTGCCTGGATTGACAGGGTCTGGATTTATGGCTACACCTTC.

J is TRBJ2-7 and V is TRBV11-2, with 7 bases aligning to TRBD1. With V trimmed by 5 bases and J by 3 bases, 10 bases remained unmatched. The germline V gene has CDR1 SGHAT and CDR2 FQNNGV. This CDR3 spans 15 amino acids. The chain's CDR3 is CASSAATGYGYEQYF. CDR3 DNA: TGTGCCAGCAGCGCAGCGACAGGGTACGGCTACGAGCAGTACTTC.

The rearrangement joins TRBV5-1 to TRBJ1-1, with TRBD1 identical over 11 bases. Trimming at V came to 4 bases and at J to 1 base, leaving 12 bases not matched to a gene. CDR3 length: 18 residues. Germline CDR1 SGHRS, CDR2 YFSETQ. The CDR3 reads CASSKWVDRGHRNTEAFF. The CDR3 bases are TGCGCCAGCAGCAAATGGGTGGACAGGGGGCATAGGAACACTGAAGCTTTCTTT. The complete variable domain, with remaining parts taken from reference TRBV5-1 and TRBJ1-1, reads KAGVTQTPRYLIKTRGQQVTLSCSPISGHRSVSWYQQTPGQGLQFLFEYFSETQRNKGNFPGRFSGRQFSNSRSEMNVSTLELGDSALYLCASSKWVDRGHRNTEAFFGQGTRLTVV.

The chain employs TRBV11-3 and TRBJ1-3; 8 bases fit TRBD1. Germline V gives CDR1 SGHNT, CDR2 YENEEA. With V trimmed by 7 bases and J by 4 bases, 6 bases remained unmatched. This CDR3 is built from 14 residues. CDR3 protein: CASTWTGKGNTIYF. The CDR3 DNA reads TGTGCCAGCACCTGGACAGGGAAGGGAAACACCATATATTTT.

The chain combines TRBV5-1 with TRBJ2-1; 16 nucleotides match TRBD2. The length of the CDR3 is 16 residues. V lost 2 bases to trimming and J lost 9 bases; unmatched junction nucleotides: 5. CDR1 is SGHRS, CDR2 YFSETQ, per germline. This CDR3 reads CASSFTGLAGGGEQFF. The CDR3, as DNA: TGCGCCAGCAGCTTTACGGGACTAGCGGGAGGGGGTGAGCAGTTCTTC.

V and J are TRBV9 and TRBJ1-1; the D is unclear. In germline, CDR1 is SGDLS, CDR2 YYNGEE. V was cut by 0 bases and J by 2 bases, with 8 bases left in between. The CDR3 covers 14 residues. This CDR3 reads CASSVDDTNTEAFF. DNA for the CDR3: TGTGCCAGCAGCGTAGACGACACAAACACTGAAGCTTTCTTT. Full variable domain (rest looked up from reference TRBV9 and TRBJ1-1): DSGVTQTPKHLITATGQRVTLRCSPRSGDLSVYWYQQSLDQGLQFLIQYYNGEERAKGNILERFSAQQFPDLHSELNLSSLELGDSALYFCASSVDDTNTEAFFGQGTRLTVV.

The chain couples TRBV21-1 to TRBJ2-5; the DNA was not used to check the table's D call, TRBD2. TRBV21-1 is a pseudogene locus. The CDR3 loop spans 13 amino acids. The CDR3 coding sequence is TGTGCCAGCAGCAAAGTGCCTAGAGAGACCCAGTACTTC. As protein: CASSKVPRETQYF.

This clone was seen just once. The chain combines TRBV7-2 with TRBJ2-5; D remains ambiguous. Germline CDR1 SGHTA, CDR2 FQGNSA. This CDR3 contains 13 residues. Between the trimmed V and J ends, which lost 7 bases and 5 bases, there was a span of 14 bases. The CDR3 spells CASNLEGRETQYF. DNA for the CDR3: TGTGCCAGCAACCTAGAAGGGCGGGAGACCCAGTACTTC.

The V gene is TRBV7-6, the J gene TRBJ1-1; the D is unclear. CDR3 size: 15 residues. The V end was cut by 6 bases, the J end by 4 bases, with 18 bases between. Germline lookup yields CDR1 SGHVS and CDR2 FNYEAQ. The CDR3 DNA follows: TGTGCCAGCAGGCGACACCCAGGCAGGATCACTGAAGCTTTCTTT. Protein sequence: CASRRHPGRITEAFF.